One and the same sample provided the 21 T cell receptor beta chains below, sequenced in a study of T cell responses to AZD1222 COVID-19 vaccine. Method: immunoSEQ multiplex PCR; TCRdb's copy keeps in-frame clones and lacks some. The data hold under 150,000 clones, with 90% observed a single time. The starting material was peripheral blood, obtained on day 0 of AZD1222 vaccination. The receptors shown here come from an adult in good health.

J is TRBJ2-6 and V is TRBV29-1, with D possibly matching TRBD2 (6 bases). The germline CDR1 and CDR2 sequences are SQVTM and ANQGSEA. V lost 5 bases and J 0 bases, leaving 14 bases between the germline ends. The CDR3 spans 16 residues. The CDR3 protein is CSVTPGGYSGANVLTF. CDR3 DNA: TGCAGCGTTACTCCAGGAGGGTACTCTGGGGCCAACGTCCTGACTTTC.

This clone was picked up a small number of times. The V call is TRBV19, the J call TRBJ2-1, with 9 bases fitting TRBD2. The ends lost 9 bases at V and 0 bases at J; junction bases unmatched: 6. Germline CDR1 is LNHDA and CDR2 is SQIVND (reference sequence). CDR3 size: 15 residues. The CDR3, as DNA: TGTGCCAGCCTTAGCGGGAGTCGCTCCTACAATGAGCAGTTCTTC. Amino acids: CASLSGSRSYNEQFF.

The rearrangement joins TRBV6-2 or TRBV6-3 to TRBJ2-5; D gene uncertain. This CDR3 has 14 residues. Germline-derived CDR1 and CDR2 are MNHEY and SVGEGT. V lost 3 bases and J 0 bases, leaving 8 bases between the germline ends. Here the CDR3 DNA reads TGTGCCAGCAGTTATGAACAGTACCAAGAGACCCAGTACTTC. It encodes CASSYEQYQETQYF.

In this sample, this clone turned up once. The V call is TRBV7-4, the J call TRBJ1-1, with 7 nucleotides matching TRBD1. CDR3 size: 16 residues. Germline assignment: CDR1 SGHVT and CDR2 SQSDAQ. Trimming removed 0 bases from V and 3 bases from J; junction bases left unmatched: 7. The CDR3 spells CASSLACRGQDTEAFF. The CDR3 DNA follows: TGTGCCAGCAGCTTAGCGTGTAGGGGGCAGGACACTGAAGCTTTCTTT. Looking up the rest from reference TRBV7-4 and TRBJ1-1 gives the full variable domain: GAGVSQSPRYKVAKRGRDVALRCDSISGHVTLYWYRQTLGQGSEVLTYSQSDAQRDKSGRPSGRFSAERPERSVSTLKIQRTEQGDSAVYLCASSLACRGQDTEAFFGQGTRLTVV.

The chain has TRBV28 and TRBJ1-3; perhaps TRBD1 as D (5 bases). The V gene's germline CDR1 is MDHEN and CDR2 SYDVKM. V was pared by 5 bases and J by 4 bases, with 18 bases between. CDR3 size: 16 residues. CDR3 DNA sequence: TGTGCCAGCAGTACCCCCGCGGGGGGGTACGGAAACACCATATATTTT. The encoded protein is CASSTPAGGYGNTIYF.

The V call is TRBV7-8, the J call TRBJ2-6; D call uncertain. The CDR3 sequence is 17 residues long. CDR1 is SGHVS and CDR2 is FQNEAQ in the germline V gene. V dropped 0 bases and J dropped 3 bases, with 12 bases sitting between them. CDR3 protein: CASSLARFGRGANVLTF. The CDR3 nucleotides are TGTGCCAGCAGCTTAGCGAGGTTTGGGCGTGGGGCCAACGTCCTGACTTTC.

The genes are TRBV2 and TRBJ2-4, with 8 bases identical to TRBD2. Germline assignment: CDR1 SNHLY and CDR2 FYNNEI. This CDR3 is built from 13 residues. V trimming: 5 bases; J trimming: 8 bases; junction bases outside the gene matches: 5. The CDR3 sequence is CASSSAGVDIQYF. The DNA for the CDR3 is TGTGCCAGCAGTTCAGCGGGAGTGGACATTCAGTACTTC. The entire variable domain, with the rest obtained from reference TRBV2 and TRBJ2-4, is as follows: EPEVTQTPSHQVTQMGQEVILRCVPISNHLYFYWYRQILGQKVEFLVSFYNNEISEKSEIFDDQFSVERPDGSNFTLKIRSTKLEDSAMYFCASSSAGVDIQYFGAGTRLSVL.

The chain combines TRBV30 with TRBJ1-5, with unresolved D. The CDR3 loop spans 12 amino acids. Germline assignment: CDR1 GTSNPN and CDR2 SVGIG (reference sequence). V was clipped by 0 bases and J by 6 bases, with 6 bases between them. CDR3: CAWSVFGQPQHF. The CDR3 DNA follows: TGTGCCTGGAGTGTGTTTGGTCAGCCCCAGCATTTT.

The chain recombines TRBV2 with TRBJ2-7; TRBD1 matches 9 bases. This CDR3 is built from 14 residues. Germline CDR1 reads SNHLY; CDR2 reads FYNNEI. Trimming cost V 4 bases and J 4 bases; bases outside gene matches: 5. CDR3 coding DNA: TGTGCCAGCAGTGCCGGGACAGGGATTTACGAGCAGTACTTC. Translation: CASSAGTGIYEQYF.

Only one count was recorded for this clone. The rearrangement joins TRBV3-1 (or the pseudogene TRBV3-2) to TRBJ2-7, with D perhaps TRBD1 or TRBD2 (5 bases each). This CDR3 region has 14 residues. V lost 4 bases to trimming and J lost 2 bases, with 12 bases between them. The V gene's germline CDR1 is LGHDT and CDR2 YNNKEL (reference sequence). CDR3 in amino acids: CASSPPGRTYEQYF. The CDR3 bases are TGTGCCAGCAGCCCGCCGGGACGGACCTACGAGCAGTACTTC.

This chain links TRBV7-9 with TRBJ1-1, with 8 bases fitting TRBD1. V was clipped by 5 bases and J by 3 bases; unmatched bases: 2. The CDR3 totals 13 residues. Per germline, CDR1 SEHNR and CDR2 FQNEAQ (reference sequence). The CDR3 DNA reads TGTGCCAGCAGCGTACAGGGGGACACTGAAGCTTTCTTT. This gives the protein CASSVQGDTEAFF.

This rearrangement joins TRBV28 to TRBJ2-3; D is possibly TRBD2 (6 bases). The CDR3 has 17 residues. Trimming pared 2 bases from V and 3 bases from J, leaving 18 bases between. The germline V gene has CDR1 MDHEN and CDR2 SYDVKM. The CDR3 reads CASSLASEQFRTDTQYF. The CDR3 nucleotides read TGTGCCAGCAGTTTAGCTAGCGAGCAATTTAGGACAGATACGCAGTATTTT.

The V and J genes are TRBV4-1 and TRBJ2-3; D remains unclear. Germline V lookup: CDR1 MGHRA, CDR2 YSYEKL. Trimming left V 0 bases short and J 5 bases short, with 12 bases between. The CDR3 covers 15 residues. The CDR3 region has the DNA TGCGCCAGCAGCCAAGAAAGGGCAGATAGAGATACGCAGTATTTT. Its translation is CASSQERADRDTQYF.

This chain uses TRBV5-5 with TRBJ2-1; 8 bases agree with TRBD2. V shed 4 bases and J 4 bases; nucleotides not matched to a gene: 13. Germline CDR1 and CDR2: SGHKS and YYEKEE (reference sequence). This CDR3 is built from 17 residues. CDR3 DNA: TGTGCCAGCAGCCCCAGGGGAACTAGCGGAATTTACAATGAGCAGTTCTTC. Protein: CASSPRGTSGIYNEQFF.

The chain couples TRBV7-3 to TRBJ2-1, with 13 bases lining up with TRBD2. V shed 5 bases, J shed 7 bases, and the junction held 11 bases outside the gene matches. Germline loops: CDR1 SGHTA, CDR2 FQGTGA. This CDR3 has 17 amino acids. In DNA, the CDR3 is TGTGCCAGCAGCCGCCGGAGGACTAGCGGGAGAATGAATGAGCAGTTCTTC. This translates into CASSRRRTSGRMNEQFF.

The chain joins TRBV7-8 to TRBJ1-1; no firm D call. Germline assignment: CDR1 SGHVS and CDR2 FQNEAQ. The CDR3 is made up of 14 amino acids. V shed 1 base and J shed 1 base, with 7 bases lying between them. The CDR3 sequence is CASSLVYTNTEAFF. The CDR3 bases are TGTGCCAGCAGCTTAGTATACACGAACACTGAAGCTTTCTTT.

The CDR3, as DNA: TGTGCCAGCAGCTTGGCCGCGGGAGACACGCAGTATTTT. It encodes CASSLAAGDTQYF. The V and J genes are TRBV5-4 and TRBJ2-3, with 7 bases lining up with TRBD2. This CDR3 region has 13 residues. The V and J ends lost 0 bases and 9 bases, in that order; junction bases with no gene match: 4. Looked up from germline, CDR1 is SGHNT and CDR2 is YYREEE (reference sequence).

The V call is TRBV19, the J call TRBJ2-1; 12 positions agree with TRBD2. Trimming removed 4 bases from V and 4 bases from J; junction bases left unmatched: 2. In germline, CDR1 is LNHDA, CDR2 SQIVND (reference sequence). The CDR3 spans 15 residues. The CDR3 DNA sequence: TGTGCCAGTAGTAAGGGACTAGCGGGTTACAATGAGCAGTTCTTC. Its protein product is CASSKGLAGYNEQFF.

This chain connects TRBV27 to TRBJ1-5; 9 nucleotides match TRBD1. J lost 5 bases, V lost 5 bases, and 10 bases had no gene match. This CDR3 comprises 16 residues. From germline, CDR1 is MNHEY and CDR2 SMNVEV (reference sequence). This CDR3 is CASSRGTGTTHQPQHF. The CDR3 nucleotides read TGTGCCAGCAGTAGGGGGACAGGGACAACCCATCAGCCCCAGCATTTT.

The rearrangement uses TRBV7-2 and TRBJ2-5; D gene ambiguous. This CDR3 comprises 12 residues. Trimming stripped 5 bases from V and 5 bases from J, with 9 bases between. Germline values: CDR1 SGHTA, CDR2 FQGNSA. The CDR3 sequence is CASSPVKETQYF. The CDR3 nucleotides are TGTGCCAGCAGCCCTGTAAAGGAGACCCAGTACTTC.

This sequence joins TRBV5-1 and TRBJ1-2, with D tentatively TRBD1 (5 bases). The CDR3 has 16 residues. V lost 1 base and J 4 bases, leaving 17 bases between the germline ends. Germline V gives CDR1 SGHRS, CDR2 YFSETQ. The CDR3 nucleotides are TGCGCCAGCAGCTTGATTCCAGGGAGATTTAGCTATGGCTACACCTTC. It translates to CASSLIPGRFSYGYTF.